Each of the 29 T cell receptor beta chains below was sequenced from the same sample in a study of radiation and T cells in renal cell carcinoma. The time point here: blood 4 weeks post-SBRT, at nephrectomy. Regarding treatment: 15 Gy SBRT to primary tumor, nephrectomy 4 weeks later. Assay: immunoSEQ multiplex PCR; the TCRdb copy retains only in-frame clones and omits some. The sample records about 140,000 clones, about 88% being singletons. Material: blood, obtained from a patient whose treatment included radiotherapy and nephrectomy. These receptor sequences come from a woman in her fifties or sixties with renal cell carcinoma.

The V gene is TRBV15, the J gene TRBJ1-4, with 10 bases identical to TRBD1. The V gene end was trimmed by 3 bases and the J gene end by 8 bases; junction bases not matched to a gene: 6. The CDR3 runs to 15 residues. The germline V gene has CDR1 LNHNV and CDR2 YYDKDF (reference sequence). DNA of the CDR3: TGTGCCACCAGCAGGTATGACAGGGGGCGCGAAAAACTGTTTTTT. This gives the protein CATSRYDRGREKLFF. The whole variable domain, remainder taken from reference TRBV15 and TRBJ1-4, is DAMVIQNPRYQVTQFGKPVTLSCSQTLNHNVMYWYQQKSSQAPKLLFHYYDKDFNNEADTPDNFQSRRPNTSFCFLDIRSPGLGDTAMYLCATSRYDRGREKLFFGSGTQLSVL.

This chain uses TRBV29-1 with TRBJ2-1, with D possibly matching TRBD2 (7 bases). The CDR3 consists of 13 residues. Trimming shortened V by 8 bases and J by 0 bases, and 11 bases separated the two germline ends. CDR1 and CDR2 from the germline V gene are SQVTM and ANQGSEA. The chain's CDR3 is CSFGGPSYNEQFF. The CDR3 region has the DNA TGCAGCTTCGGGGGGCCCTCCTACAATGAGCAGTTCTTC.

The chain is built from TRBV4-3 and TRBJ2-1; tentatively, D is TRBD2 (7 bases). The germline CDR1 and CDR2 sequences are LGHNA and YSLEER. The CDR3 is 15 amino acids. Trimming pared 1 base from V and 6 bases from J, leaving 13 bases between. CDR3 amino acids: CASSQGGGGGNEQFF. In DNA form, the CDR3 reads TGCGCCAGCAGCCAAGGCGGGGGCGGGGGCAATGAGCAGTTCTTC.

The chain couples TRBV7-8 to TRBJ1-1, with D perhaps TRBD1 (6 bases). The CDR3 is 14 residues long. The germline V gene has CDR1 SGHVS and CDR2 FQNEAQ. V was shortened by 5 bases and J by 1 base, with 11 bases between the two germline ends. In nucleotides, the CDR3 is TGTGCCAGCAGCACCCGGGACAAGAACACTGAAGCTTTCTTT. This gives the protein CASSTRDKNTEAFF.

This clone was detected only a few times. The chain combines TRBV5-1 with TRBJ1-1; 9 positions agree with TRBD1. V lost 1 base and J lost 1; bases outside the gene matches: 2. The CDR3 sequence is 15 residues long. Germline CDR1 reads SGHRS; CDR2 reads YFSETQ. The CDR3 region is CASSLSTGGNTEAFF. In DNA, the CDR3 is TGCGCCAGCAGCTTGTCGACAGGGGGGAACACTGAAGCTTTCTTT.

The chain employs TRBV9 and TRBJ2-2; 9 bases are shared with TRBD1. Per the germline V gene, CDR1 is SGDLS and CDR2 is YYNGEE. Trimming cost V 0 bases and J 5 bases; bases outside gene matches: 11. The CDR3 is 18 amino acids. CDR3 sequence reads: CASSVGGAGTGITGELFF. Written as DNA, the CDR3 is TGTGCCAGCAGCGTAGGGGGAGCCGGGACAGGGATAACCGGGGAGCTGTTTTTT. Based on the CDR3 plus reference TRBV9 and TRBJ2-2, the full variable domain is DSGVTQTPKHLITATGQRVTLRCSPRSGDLSVYWYQQSLDQGLQFLIQYYNGEERAKGNILERFSAQQFPDLHSELNLSSLELGDSALYFCASSVGGAGTGITGELFFGEGSRLTVL.

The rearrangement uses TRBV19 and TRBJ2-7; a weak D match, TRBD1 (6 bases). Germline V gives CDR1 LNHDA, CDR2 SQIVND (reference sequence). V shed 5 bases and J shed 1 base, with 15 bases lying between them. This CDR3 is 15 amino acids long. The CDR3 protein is CASSLDAQGSYEQYF. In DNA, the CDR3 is TGTGCCAGTAGTCTCGACGCACAGGGTTCCTACGAGCAGTACTTC.

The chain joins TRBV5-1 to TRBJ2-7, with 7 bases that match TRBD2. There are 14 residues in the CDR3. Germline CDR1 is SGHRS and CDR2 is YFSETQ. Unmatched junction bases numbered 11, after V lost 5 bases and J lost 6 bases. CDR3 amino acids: CASREGAGRSEQYF. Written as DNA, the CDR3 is TGCGCCAGCAGAGAGGGAGCGGGAAGGAGCGAGCAGTACTTC. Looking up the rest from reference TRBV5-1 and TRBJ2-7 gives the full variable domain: KAGVTQTPRYLIKTRGQQVTLSCSPISGHRSVSWYQQTPGQGLQFLFEYFSETQRNKGNFPGRFSGRQFSNSRSEMNVSTLELGDSALYLCASREGAGRSEQYFGPGTRLTVT.

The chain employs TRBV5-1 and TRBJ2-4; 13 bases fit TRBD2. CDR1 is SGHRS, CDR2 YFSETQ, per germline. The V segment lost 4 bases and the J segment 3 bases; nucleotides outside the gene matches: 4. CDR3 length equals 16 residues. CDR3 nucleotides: TGCGCCAGCAGCCCCGGACTAGCGGGAGACAAAAACATTCAGTACTTC. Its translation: CASSPGLAGDKNIQYF. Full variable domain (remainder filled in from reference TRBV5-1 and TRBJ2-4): KAGVTQTPRYLIKTRGQQVTLSCSPISGHRSVSWYQQTPGQGLQFLFEYFSETQRNKGNFPGRFSGRQFSNSRSEMNVSTLELGDSALYLCASSPGLAGDKNIQYFGAGTRLSVL.

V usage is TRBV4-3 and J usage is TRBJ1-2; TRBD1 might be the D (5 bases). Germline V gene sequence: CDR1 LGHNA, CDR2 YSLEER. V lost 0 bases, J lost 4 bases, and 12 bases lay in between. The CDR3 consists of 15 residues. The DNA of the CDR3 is TGCGCCAGCAGCCAAGATCTCAAGGGGACCTATGGCTACACCTTC. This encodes CASSQDLKGTYGYTF.

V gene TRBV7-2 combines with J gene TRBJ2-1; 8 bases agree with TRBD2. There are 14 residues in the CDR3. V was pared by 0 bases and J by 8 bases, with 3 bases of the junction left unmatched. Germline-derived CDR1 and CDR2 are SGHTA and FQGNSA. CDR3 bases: TGTGCCAGCAGCTTAGCAGCGGGAGCCTATGAGCAGTTCTTC. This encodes CASSLAAGAYEQFF.

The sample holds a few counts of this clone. The CDR3 here is CASSEAPIGELFF. CDR3 nucleotides: TGTGCCAGCAGTGAAGCCCCCATCGGGGAGCTGTTTTTT. The chain joins TRBV2 to TRBJ2-2; D ambiguous. V dropped 0 bases and J dropped 7 bases, with 6 bases sitting between them. The CDR3 has 13 amino acids. Germline CDR1 SNHLY, CDR2 FYNNEI.

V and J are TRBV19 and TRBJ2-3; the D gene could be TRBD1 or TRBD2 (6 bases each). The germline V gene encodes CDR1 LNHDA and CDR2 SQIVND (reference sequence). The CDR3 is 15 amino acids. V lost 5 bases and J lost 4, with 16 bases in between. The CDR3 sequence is CASSLAGGFADTQYF. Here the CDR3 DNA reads TGTGCCAGTAGTCTAGCCGGGGGCTTTGCAGATACGCAGTATTTT. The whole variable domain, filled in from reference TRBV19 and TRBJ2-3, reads DGGITQSPKYLFRKEGQNVTLSCEQNLNHDAMYWYRQDPGQGLRLIYYSQIVNDFQKGDIAEGYSVSREKKESFPLTVTSAQKNPTAFYLCASSLAGGFADTQYFGPGTRLTVL.

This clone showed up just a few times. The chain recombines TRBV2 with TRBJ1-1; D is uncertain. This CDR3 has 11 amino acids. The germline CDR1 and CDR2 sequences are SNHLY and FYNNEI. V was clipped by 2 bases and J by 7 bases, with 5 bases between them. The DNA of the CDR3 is TGTGCCAGCAGTGAACAGCTTGAAGCTTTCTTT. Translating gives CASSEQLEAFF.

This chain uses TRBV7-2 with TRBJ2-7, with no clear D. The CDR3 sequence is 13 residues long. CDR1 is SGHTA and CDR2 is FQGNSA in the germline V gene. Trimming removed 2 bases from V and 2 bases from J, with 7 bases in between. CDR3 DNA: TGTGCCAGCAGCTTAAGTACTGCCTACGAGCAGTACTTC. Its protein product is CASSLSTAYEQYF.

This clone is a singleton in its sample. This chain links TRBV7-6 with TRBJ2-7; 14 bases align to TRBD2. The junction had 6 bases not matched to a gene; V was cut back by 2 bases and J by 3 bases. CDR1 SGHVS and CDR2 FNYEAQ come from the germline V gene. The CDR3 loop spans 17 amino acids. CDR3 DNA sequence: TGTGCCAGCAGCTTACAACGCGGACTAGCGGGAGGCTACGAGCAGTACTTC. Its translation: CASSLQRGLAGGYEQYF.

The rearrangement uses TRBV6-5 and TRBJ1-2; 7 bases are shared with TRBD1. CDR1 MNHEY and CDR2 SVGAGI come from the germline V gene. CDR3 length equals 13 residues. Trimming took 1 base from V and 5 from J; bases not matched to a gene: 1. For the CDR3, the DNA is TGTGCCAGCAGTTACTTGGGACAGTATGGCTACACCTTC. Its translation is CASSYLGQYGYTF.

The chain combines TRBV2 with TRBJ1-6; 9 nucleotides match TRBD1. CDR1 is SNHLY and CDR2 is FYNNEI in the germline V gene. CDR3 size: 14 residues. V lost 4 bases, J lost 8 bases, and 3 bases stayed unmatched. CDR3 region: CASSVRTGDSPLHF. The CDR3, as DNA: TGTGCCAGCAGTGTTCGGACAGGGGATTCACCCCTCCACTTT. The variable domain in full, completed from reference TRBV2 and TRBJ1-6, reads EPEVTQTPSHQVTQMGQEVILRCVPISNHLYFYWYRQILGQKVEFLVSFYNNEISEKSEIFDDQFSVERPDGSNFTLKIRSTKLEDSAMYFCASSVRTGDSPLHFGNGTRLTVT.

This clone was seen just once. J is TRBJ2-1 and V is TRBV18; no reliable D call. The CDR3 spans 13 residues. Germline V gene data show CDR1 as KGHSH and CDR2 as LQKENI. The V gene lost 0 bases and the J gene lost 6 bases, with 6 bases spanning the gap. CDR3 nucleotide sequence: TGTGCCAGCTCACCACCGCTCGTCAATGAGCAGTTCTTC. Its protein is CASSPPLVNEQFF. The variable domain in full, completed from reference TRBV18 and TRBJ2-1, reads NAGVMQNPRHLVRRRGQEARLRCSPMKGHSHVYWYRQLPEEGLKFMVYLQKENIIDESGMPKERFSAEFPKEGPSILRIQQVVRGDSAAYFCASSPPLVNEQFFGPGTRLTVL.

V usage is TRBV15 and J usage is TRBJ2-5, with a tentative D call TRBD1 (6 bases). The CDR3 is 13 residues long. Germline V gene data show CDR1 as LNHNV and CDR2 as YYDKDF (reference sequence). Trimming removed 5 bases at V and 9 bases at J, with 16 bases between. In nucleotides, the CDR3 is TGTGCCACCAGCTGGGACATGAGTGGGGCCCAGTACTTC. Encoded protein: CATSWDMSGAQYF.

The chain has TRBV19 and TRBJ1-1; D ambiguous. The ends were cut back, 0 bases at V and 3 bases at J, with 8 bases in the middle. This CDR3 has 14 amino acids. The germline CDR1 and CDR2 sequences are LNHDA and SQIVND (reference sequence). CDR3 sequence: CASSIDAYYTEAFF. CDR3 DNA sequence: TGTGCCAGTAGTATAGATGCATATTACACTGAAGCTTTCTTT.

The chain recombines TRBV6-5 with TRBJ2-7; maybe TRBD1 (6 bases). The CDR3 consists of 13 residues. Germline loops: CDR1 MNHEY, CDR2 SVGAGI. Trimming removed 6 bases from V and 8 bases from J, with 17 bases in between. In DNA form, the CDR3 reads TGTGCCAGCAGATACGGGACACCACCCCAGCAGTACTTC. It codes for CASRYGTPPQQYF.

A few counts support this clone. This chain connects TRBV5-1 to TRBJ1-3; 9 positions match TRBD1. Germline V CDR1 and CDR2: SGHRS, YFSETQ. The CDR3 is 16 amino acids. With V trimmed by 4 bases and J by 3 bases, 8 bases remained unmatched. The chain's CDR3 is CASSRGQGLGGNTIYF. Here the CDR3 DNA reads TGCGCCAGCAGCCGTGGACAGGGGTTGGGTGGAAACACCATATATTTT.

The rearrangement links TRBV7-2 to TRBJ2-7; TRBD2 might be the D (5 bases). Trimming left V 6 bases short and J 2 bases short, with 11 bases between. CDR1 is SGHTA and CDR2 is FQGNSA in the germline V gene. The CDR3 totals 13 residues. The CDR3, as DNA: TGTGCCAGCAGTCCGACTACTACCTACGAGCAGTACTTC. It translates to CASSPTTTYEQYF.

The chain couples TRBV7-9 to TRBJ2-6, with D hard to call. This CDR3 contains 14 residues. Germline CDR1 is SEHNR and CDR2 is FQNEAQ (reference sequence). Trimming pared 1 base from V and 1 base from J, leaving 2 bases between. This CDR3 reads CASSLGSGANVLTF. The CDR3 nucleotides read TGTGCCAGCAGCTTAGGTTCTGGGGCCAACGTCCTGACTTTC.

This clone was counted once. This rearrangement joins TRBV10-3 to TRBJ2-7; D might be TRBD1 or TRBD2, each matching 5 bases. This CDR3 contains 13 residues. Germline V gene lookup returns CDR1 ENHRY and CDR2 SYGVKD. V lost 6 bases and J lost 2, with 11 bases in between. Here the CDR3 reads CAIRKWGTYEQYF. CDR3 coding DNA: TGTGCCATCAGAAAATGGGGGACCTACGAGCAGTACTTC.

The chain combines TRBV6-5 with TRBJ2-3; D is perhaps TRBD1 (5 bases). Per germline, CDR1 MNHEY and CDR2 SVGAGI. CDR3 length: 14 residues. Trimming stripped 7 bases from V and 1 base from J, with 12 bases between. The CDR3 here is CASNRGSGTDTQYF. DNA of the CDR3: TGTGCCAGCAATAGGGGCTCAGGCACAGATACGCAGTATTTT.

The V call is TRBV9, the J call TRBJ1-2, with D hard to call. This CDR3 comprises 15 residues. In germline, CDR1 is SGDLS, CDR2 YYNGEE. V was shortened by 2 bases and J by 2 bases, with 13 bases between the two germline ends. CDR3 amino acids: CASSVSLSGNYGYTF. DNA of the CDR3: TGTGCCAGCAGCGTTAGCCTCTCGGGGAACTATGGCTACACCTTC.

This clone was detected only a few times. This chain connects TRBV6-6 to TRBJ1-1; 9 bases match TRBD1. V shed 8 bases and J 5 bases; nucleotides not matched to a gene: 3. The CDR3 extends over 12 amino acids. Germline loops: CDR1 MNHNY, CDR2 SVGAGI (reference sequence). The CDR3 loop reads CASRTGETEAFF. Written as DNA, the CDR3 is TGTGCCAGCCGGACAGGGGAGACTGAAGCTTTCTTT.